The 30 T cell receptor beta chains below were found in one sample sequenced in a study of control samples from healthy donors and cancer patients. The protocol was immunoSEQ multiplex PCR, while the TCRdb copy is restricted to in-frame clones and leaves out a portion. The table lists 100,000 to 150,000 clones, over 75% of them singletons. The sequenced sample consisted of blood. The receptors here all came from a man between 18 and 29 years old in good health.

The rearrangement links TRBV7-3 to TRBJ2-1; no clear D. Germline assignment: CDR1 SGHTA and CDR2 FQGTGA. V dropped 5 bases and J dropped 3 bases, with 17 bases sitting between them. This CDR3 spans 16 amino acids. CDR3 residues: CASSPRRGLGYNEQFF. In DNA, the CDR3 is TGTGCCAGCAGCCCCCGGAGAGGCCTAGGCTACAATGAGCAGTTCTTC.

The J gene is TRBJ1-2, the V gene TRBV30, with 8 nucleotides matching TRBD1. With 4 bases clipped from V and 7 bases from J, the junction kept 11 bases outside the gene matches. CDR3 length: 14 amino acids. CDR1 is GTSNPN, CDR2 SVGIG, per germline (reference sequence). CDR3 residues: CAWNDHGTGGGYTF. In DNA, the CDR3 is TGTGCCTGGAACGATCACGGGACAGGAGGTGGCTACACCTTC.

The chain couples TRBV5-6 to TRBJ2-5, with D possibly being TRBD2 (5 bases). Trimming removed 0 bases from V and 9 bases from J, with 12 bases in between. Germline CDR1 SGHDT, CDR2 YYEEEE. The CDR3 loop spans 13 amino acids. CDR3 amino acids: CASSLGVLEAQYF. The CDR3 bases are TGTGCCAGCAGCTTGGGTGTCTTGGAGGCCCAGTACTTC.

Here the CDR3 DNA reads TGTGCCAGCAGCTTAATCGGACAGGGATATGGGGGCTACACCTTC. Its protein product is CASSLIGQGYGGYTF. The chain has TRBV7-9 and TRBJ1-2; 8 bases are a match to TRBD1. CDR3 length: 15 residues. Germline V gene sequence: CDR1 SEHNR, CDR2 FQNEAQ (reference sequence). Losses at the gene ends were 2 bases for V and 8 bases for J; bases not matched to a gene: 10.

The V gene is TRBV5-1, the J gene TRBJ2-3, with D maybe TRBD1 (6 bases). Germline CDR1 is SGHRS and CDR2 is YFSETQ. Trimming stripped 0 bases from V and 1 base from J, with 15 bases between. The CDR3 totals 17 residues. The CDR3 sequence is CASSLGAGGDGTDTQYF. The CDR3 nucleotides read TGCGCCAGCAGCTTGGGCGCTGGGGGCGATGGCACAGATACGCAGTATTTT.

The genes are TRBV28 and TRBJ1-5; D is unclear. Germline V CDR1 and CDR2: MDHEN, SYDVKM. This CDR3 contains 14 residues. Trimming removed 7 bases from V and 6 bases from J, with 16 bases in between. In DNA, the CDR3 is TGTGCCAGCAATAGCCCCGGGTTCGGTCAGCCCCAGCATTTT. Its protein is CASNSPGFGQPQHF.

The chain links TRBV15 to TRBJ1-1, with D maybe TRBD1 (5 bases). CDR1 LNHNV and CDR2 YYDKDF come from the germline V gene (reference sequence). The CDR3 covers 15 residues. The V gene lost 0 bases and the J gene lost 5 bases, with 13 bases spanning the gap. In nucleotides, the CDR3 is TGTGCCACCAGCAGAGATTCAGGGTTGGGGACTGAAGCTTTCTTT. Protein: CATSRDSGLGTEAFF.

This chain links TRBV9 with TRBJ2-6; 9 nucleotides match TRBD1. Unmatched junction bases numbered 7, after V lost 1 base and J lost 2 bases. The CDR3 is made up of 18 amino acids. Per the germline V gene, CDR1 is SGDLS and CDR2 is YYNGEE. The DNA of the CDR3 is TGTGCCAGCAGCGTAAAAGGACAGGGGCTAGCTGGGGCCAACGTCCTGACTTTC. Its protein is CASSVKGQGLAGANVLTF.

This clone was observed a single time. As DNA, the CDR3 is TGTGCCAGCAGCCCGAGCCACCAACGACGGGGCCCAGAGACCCAGTACTTC. Amino acid sequence: CASSPSHQRRGPETQYF. The chain couples TRBV28 to TRBJ2-5; D could derive from TRBD1 or TRBD2 (5 bases each). This CDR3 region has 17 residues. Germline-derived CDR1 and CDR2 are MDHEN and SYDVKM. V was cut by 6 bases and J by 4 bases, with 24 bases left in between.

This sequence joins TRBV3-1 (or the pseudogene TRBV3-2) and TRBJ1-5; D possibly corresponds to TRBD1 (6 bases). The V end was cut by 2 bases, the J end by 1 base, with 18 bases between. The CDR3 spans 18 residues. Germline V lookup: CDR1 LGHDT, CDR2 YNNKEL (reference sequence). The CDR3 reads CASSQQGFGGSSNQPQHF. In DNA, the CDR3 is TGTGCCAGCAGCCAACAGGGGTTCGGGGGCTCAAGCAATCAGCCCCAGCATTTT.

The V gene is TRBV30, the J gene TRBJ1-2; D remains unclear. CDR1 is GTSNPN, CDR2 SVGIG, per germline (reference sequence). The CDR3 sequence is 13 residues long. V lost 0 bases to trimming and J lost 4 bases, with 9 bases between them. The CDR3 bases are TGTGCCTGGAGTGTACTAAGGAGCTATGGCTACACCTTC. It codes for CAWSVLRSYGYTF. Using reference TRBV30 and TRBJ1-2 for the parts outside the CDR3, the full variable domain is SQTIHQWPATLVQPVGSPLSLECTVEGTSNPNLYWYRQAAGRGLQLLFYSVGIGQISSEVPQNLSASRPQDRQFILSSKKLLLSDSGFYLCAWSVLRSYGYTFGSGTRLTVV.

The chain has TRBV18 and TRBJ1-4; TRBD1 matches 9 bases. V gave up 3 bases and J gave up 7 bases; unmatched junction bases: 9. Germline V lookup: CDR1 KGHSH, CDR2 LQKENI. This CDR3 has 16 amino acids. CDR3 in DNA: TGTGCCAGCTCACCTGACCCGGGACAGGGAGGTGAAAAACTGTTTTTT. Translated, it gives CASSPDPGQGGEKLFF. Together with reference TRBV18 and TRBJ1-4, the CDR3 gives the full variable domain: NAGVMQNPRHLVRRRGQEARLRCSPMKGHSHVYWYRQLPEEGLKFMVYLQKENIIDESGMPKERFSAEFPKEGPSILRIQQVVRGDSAAYFCASSPDPGQGGEKLFFGSGTQLSVL.

The rearrangement uses TRBV6-5 and TRBJ2-1; 8 bases agree with TRBD2. The CDR3 loop spans 13 amino acids. Trimming at V came to 4 bases and at J to 5 bases, leaving 1 base not matched to a gene. Looked up from germline, CDR1 is MNHEY and CDR2 is SVGAGI. The CDR3 region is CASSFSGNNEQFF. CDR3 bases: TGTGCCAGCAGTTTTAGCGGGAACAATGAGCAGTTCTTC.

The chain links TRBV24-1 to TRBJ2-3; the match to TRBD2 covers 10 bases. The CDR3 extends over 16 amino acids. Germline values: CDR1 KGHDR, CDR2 SFDVKD. The J segment lost 3 bases and the V segment lost 5 bases, leaving 7 bases of the junction unmatched. CDR3 residues: CATSGASGRKTDTQYF. The CDR3 DNA reads TGTGCCACCAGTGGGGCTAGCGGGAGAAAAACAGATACGCAGTATTTT.

The V and J genes are TRBV30 and TRBJ2-4, with D possibly being TRBD1 (6 bases). Germline loops: CDR1 GTSNPN, CDR2 SVGIG (reference sequence). Trimming pared 2 bases from V and 5 bases from J, leaving 10 bases between. This CDR3 comprises 13 residues. The CDR3 protein is CAWSSGTQNIQYF. DNA for the CDR3: TGTGCCTGGAGTTCCGGGACACAAAACATTCAGTACTTC. Variable domain in full (rest from reference TRBV30 and TRBJ2-4): SQTIHQWPATLVQPVGSPLSLECTVEGTSNPNLYWYRQAAGRGLQLLFYSVGIGQISSEVPQNLSASRPQDRQFILSSKKLLLSDSGFYLCAWSSGTQNIQYFGAGTRLSVL.

This rearrangement joins TRBV7-8 to TRBJ2-6; TRBD1 matches at 9 bases. The CDR3 spans 17 residues. V dropped 5 bases and J dropped 1; count of bases not matched to a gene: 6. CDR1 SGHVS and CDR2 FQNEAQ come from the germline V gene. The chain's CDR3 is CASSPRGTGSGANVLTF. CDR3 sequence (DNA): TGTGCCAGCAGCCCTCGGGGGACAGGGTCTGGGGCCAACGTCCTGACTTTC.

This sequence joins TRBV20-1 and TRBJ2-1; no clear D gene. This CDR3 is 15 amino acids long. Per the germline V gene, CDR1 is DFQATT and CDR2 is SNEGSKA (reference sequence). The germline V and J ends were trimmed by 3 bases and 0 bases, with 12 bases remaining between them. The CDR3 is CSASNALSSYNEQFF. As DNA, the CDR3 is TGCAGTGCTAGTAACGCGTTGAGCTCCTACAATGAGCAGTTCTTC.

The V gene is TRBV30, the J gene TRBJ1-4; no firm D call. V lost 3 bases, J lost 4 bases, and 6 bases lay in between. Germline assignment: CDR1 GTSNPN and CDR2 SVGIG (reference sequence). The CDR3 length is 12 residues. The CDR3 is CAWSSYNEKLFF. As DNA, the CDR3 is TGTGCCTGGAGCAGTTATAATGAAAAACTGTTTTTT.

The J gene is TRBJ2-3, the V gene TRBV18, with D unclear. There are 12 residues in the CDR3. Germline assignment: CDR1 KGHSH and CDR2 LQKENI. Between the trimmed V and J ends, which lost 4 bases and 4 bases, there was a span of 6 bases. The CDR3 nucleotides read TGTGCCAGCTCACTCGGGCCAGATACGCAGTATTTT. Protein product: CASSLGPDTQYF.

The chain carries TRBV6-6 and TRBJ2-7; D may be TRBD2 (7 bases). The CDR3 is 13 residues long. V gave up 6 bases and J gave up 6 bases, with 15 bases separating them. Germline CDR1 and CDR2: MNHNY and SVGAGI (reference sequence). The CDR3, as DNA: TGTGCCAGCAGAGACCCCCGGGGGGCCGAGCAGTACTTC. This gives the protein CASRDPRGAEQYF.

This chain connects TRBV7-2 to TRBJ2-7; possible D gene TRBD1, 6 bases. The CDR3 runs to 14 residues. The germline CDR1 and CDR2 sequences are SGHTA and FQGNSA. V was trimmed by 4 bases and J by 4 bases, leaving 14 bases between them. CDR3 loop: CASSSRTGIYEQYF. For the CDR3, the DNA is TGTGCCAGCAGCTCAAGAACAGGGATTTACGAGCAGTACTTC.

This chain connects TRBV11-2 to TRBJ1-2; D remains unclear. In germline, CDR1 is SGHAT, CDR2 FQNNGV. This CDR3 comprises 13 residues. V was pared by 3 bases and J by 4 bases, with 9 bases between. CDR3 sequence reads: CASSLGGSYGYTF. The CDR3 region has the DNA TGTGCCAGCAGCTTGGGCGGATCCTATGGCTACACCTTC.

This sequence joins TRBV28 and TRBJ2-2; 10 bases are shared with TRBD1. The CDR3 length is 16 residues. Germline-derived CDR1 and CDR2 are MDHEN and SYDVKM. V shed 4 bases, J shed 8 bases, and the junction held 10 bases outside the gene matches. In DNA, the CDR3 is TGTGCCAGCAGTTCCGACAGGGGGCGCGTCCCTGGGGAGCTGTTTTTT. Protein product: CASSSDRGRVPGELFF.

The chain joins TRBV30 to TRBJ1-1; 7 bases align to TRBD1. The CDR3 is 14 residues long. J was trimmed by 9 bases and V by 4 bases; bases with no gene match: 14. Germline assignment: CDR1 GTSNPN and CDR2 SVGIG (reference sequence). The CDR3, as DNA: TGTGCCTGGAATAAAGGGGGCGTTGGGGCACAAGCTTTCTTT. Protein sequence: CAWNKGGVGAQAFF. Looking up the rest from reference TRBV30 and TRBJ1-1 gives the full variable domain: SQTIHQWPATLVQPVGSPLSLECTVEGTSNPNLYWYRQAAGRGLQLLFYSVGIGQISSEVPQNLSASRPQDRQFILSSKKLLLSDSGFYLCAWNKGGVGAQAFFGQGTRLTVV.

The rearrangement uses TRBV2 and TRBJ1-1, with 10 bases identical to TRBD1. CDR1 is SNHLY, CDR2 FYNNEI, per germline. J was trimmed by 1 base and V by 1 base; bases with no gene match: 15. The CDR3 runs to 20 residues. The CDR3 is CASSEEFLGTGDFRNTEAFF. The CDR3 bases are TGTGCCAGCAGTGAAGAATTTTTGGGGACAGGGGATTTCAGGAACACTGAAGCTTTCTTT. The full variable domain, completed using reference TRBV2 and TRBJ1-1, is EPEVTQTPSHQVTQMGQEVILRCVPISNHLYFYWYRQILGQKVEFLVSFYNNEISEKSEIFDDQFSVERPDGSNFTLKIRSTKLEDSAMYFCASSEEFLGTGDFRNTEAFFGQGTRLTVV.

The chain couples TRBV10-3 to TRBJ2-1; D is ambiguous. Deletions cut 6 bases from V and 5 bases from J, with 5 bases between. Germline assignment: CDR1 ENHRY and CDR2 SYGVKD. This CDR3 comprises 11 residues. In nucleotides, the CDR3 is TGTGCCATCAGAGGAGACAATGAGCAGTTCTTC. It yields the protein CAIRGDNEQFF.

CDR3 sequence (DNA): TGTGCCAGCAGTTTCGCGAACAGGGAAAAAGGCTACACCTTC. It encodes CASSFANREKGYTF. The V call is TRBV28, the J call TRBJ1-2, with D possibly TRBD1 on 6 matching bases. CDR1 MDHEN and CDR2 SYDVKM come from the germline V gene. The germline V and J ends were trimmed by 3 bases and 8 bases, with 16 bases remaining between them. This CDR3 has 14 amino acids.

V is TRBV2 and J is TRBJ2-7; 7 bases are a match to TRBD2. The CDR3 runs 14 residues. After removal of 4 bases from V and 7 bases from J, the junction contained 10 bases not matched to a gene. CDR1 and CDR2 (germline): SNHLY, FYNNEI. CDR3 in amino acids: CASSAPGGLREQYF. For the CDR3, the DNA is TGTGCCAGCAGTGCCCCCGGGGGGTTGAGGGAGCAGTACTTC.

This chain links TRBV6-1 with TRBJ2-1; TRBD2 agrees at 11 bases. The CDR3 is 16 residues long. The V gene's germline CDR1 is MNHNS and CDR2 SASEGT. With 3 bases clipped from V and 6 bases from J, the junction kept 7 bases outside the gene matches. This CDR3 is CASSDPGTSGSNEQFF. CDR3 sequence (DNA): TGTGCCAGCAGTGACCCCGGGACTAGCGGTAGCAATGAGCAGTTCTTC.

The chain is built from TRBV30 and TRBJ2-1, with TRBD2 matching 11 bases. The germline CDR1 and CDR2 sequences are GTSNPN and SVGIG (reference sequence). The CDR3 has 17 amino acids. The V and J ends lost 0 bases and 1 base, in that order; junction bases with no gene match: 5. CDR3 coding DNA: TGTGCCTGGAGTGTAGGGTTAGCGGGAGGGTCCTACAATGAGCAGTTCTTC. This translates into CAWSVGLAGGSYNEQFF.